A selection of T cell receptor beta chains follows, all from one sample in a study of T-cell memory formation after mild COVID-19. One entry per CDR3 protein results from TCRdb running MiXCR on the 5' RACE reads. The sample shows 200,000 to 300,000 distinct CDR3 sequences, roughly 14% of them seen only once. The sequenced material came from PBMCs or a T cell subset sorted from them (not recorded which). The receptors stem from an adult woman who had mild COVID-19 (a few samples of this study predate the infection). Cell type and time point are not known. Each CDR3 is given with its conserved first and last residue.

j_gene	v_gene	CDR3aa
TRBJ1-2	TRBV20-1	CSASKDRGPDGYTF
TRBJ1-1	TRBV5-1	CASSLGGARGVNTEAFF
TRBJ1-5	TRBV7-2	CASSLGGFSNQPQHF
TRBJ2-1	TRBV7-3	CASSPILAAEQFF
TRBJ2-7	TRBV20-1	CSAKPGTPPYEQYF
TRBJ2-1	TRBV2	CASIGRAYNEQFF
TRBJ2-3	TRBV10-3	CAIKGQGGTDTQYF
TRBJ1-1	TRBV2	CASGDYSAFF
TRBJ2-6	TRBV7-2	CASRNPGQGSSGANVLTF
TRBJ2-1	TRBV23-1	CASTIFNEQFF
TRBJ2-1	TRBV7-2	CASSLGTIQFF
TRBJ2-3	TRBV19	CASSHQRDTDTQYF
TRBJ2-4	TRBV5-1	CASSPGSFGNIQYF
TRBJ2-7	TRBV12-3/TRBV12-4	CASSFSGSASYEQYF
TRBJ2-7	TRBV6-5	CASSYRAGYYEQYF
TRBJ2-3	TRBV29-1	CSVVAGGGTDTQYF
TRBJ1-5	TRBV24-1	CATSRTGFQPQHF
TRBJ2-2	TRBV3-1	CASSQDLLLGLAGAGTGELFF
TRBJ2-1	TRBV15	CATSRGRKGQGTSGNINEQFF
TRBJ2-3	TRBV3-1	CASSPGGGTTDTQYF
TRBJ2-1	TRBV20-1	CSARISAGVYYNEQFF
TRBJ2-7	TRBV3-1	CASSHQQGISYEQYF
TRBJ1-4	TRBV11-2	CASSVNREKLFF
TRBJ2-1	TRBV19	CASTRDSSYNEQFF
TRBJ1-1	TRBV18	CASSPYGSQSTEAFF
TRBJ1-6	TRBV20-1	CSASPGQSNSPLHF
TRBJ2-1	TRBV15	CATSRPGQGKDEQFF
TRBJ1-5	TRBV12-3/TRBV12-4	CASRETGAGNQPQHF
TRBJ1-1	TRBV6-2/TRBV6-3	CASRGGRTEAFF
TRBJ2-6	TRBV7-2	CASSRSRGANVLTF
TRBJ2-5	TRBV12-3/TRBV12-4	CASSSLAGAHHF
TRBJ2-7	TRBV5-6	CASSLGRNYEQYF
TRBJ1-2	TRBV29-1	CSVARTGYGYTF
TRBJ1-1	TRBV11-2	CASSPQRDLRNTEAFF
TRBJ2-6	TRBV5-1	CASSSTAGVSGANVLTF
TRBJ1-1	TRBV18	CASSPSGLEAFF
TRBJ1-4	TRBV9	CASSVAGTGGGTEKLFF
TRBJ2-2	TRBV12-3/TRBV12-4	CASSFGRPGELFF
TRBJ1-1	TRBV5-6	CASGRFDLDTEAFF
TRBJ2-7	TRBV29-1	CSVVLSHRDTAYEQYF
TRBJ2-1	TRBV12-3/TRBV12-4	CASSPRLVSSYNEQFF
TRBJ1-1	TRBV5-5	CASSSLQGMNTEAFF
TRBJ2-7	TRBV5-1	CASSLGSQGRNSYEQYF
TRBJ1-6	TRBV25-1	CASRSTMALHF
TRBJ2-1	TRBV7-8	CASSSRRDYNEQFF
TRBJ1-4	TRBV7-9	CASSSGPATNEKLFF
TRBJ1-3	TRBV6-6	CASSTPPGQGANTIYF
TRBJ2-7	TRBV18	CASSPGEIYEQYF